This entry lists 26 T cell receptor beta chains sequenced from one sample in a study of T-cell memory formation after mild COVID-19. TCRdb fed the 5' RACE reads into MiXCR, producing one record per CDR3 protein. The sample consists of roughly 340,000 distinct CDR3 sequences, more than 15% of them appearing once. The sample taken for sequencing was PBMCs or a T cell subset sorted from them (not recorded which). Receptors originate from a man aged 18-30 years who had mild COVID-19 (a few samples of this study predate the infection). Cell type and time point are not known.

This clonotype was counted only a few times. CDR3 nucleotide sequence: TGTGCCAGCAGTGGGTACCCTCACAATGAGCAGTTCTTC. It translates to CASSGYPHNEQFF. The chain is built from TRBV2 and TRBJ2-1; no firm D call. The CDR3 spans 13 residues. V was clipped by 4 bases and J by 5 bases, with 9 bases between them. CDR1 SNHLY and CDR2 FYNNEI come from the germline V gene.

This clonotype occurred a few times. This chain links TRBV6-5 with TRBJ2-3; 7 nucleotides agree with TRBD2. CDR1 and CDR2 (germline): MNHEY, SVGAGI. CDR3 length: 16 amino acids. V lost 0 bases to trimming and J lost 2 bases; unmatched junction nucleotides: 5. CDR3 nucleotides: TGTGCCAGCAGTTACTCGGCTAGCGGCCCCACAGATACGCAGTATTTT. This codes for CASSYSASGPTDTQYF.

This rearrangement joins TRBV28 to TRBJ1-1; no clear D. The CDR3 contains 12 residues. Germline CDR1 is MDHEN and CDR2 is SYDVKM. Deletions cut 11 bases from V and 4 bases from J, with 14 bases between. The DNA for the CDR3 is TGTGCCGCCTGCGCCCCAGTCACTGAAGCTTTCTTT. Translated, it gives CAACAPVTEAFF. Together with reference TRBV28 and TRBJ1-1, the CDR3 gives the full variable domain: DVKVTQSSRYLVKRTGEKVFLECVQDMDHENMFWYRQDPGLGLRLIYFSYDVKMKEKGDIPEGYSVSREKKERFSLILESASTNQTSMYLCAACAPVTEAFFGQGTRLTVV.

This clonotype occurred once. The chain is built from TRBV9 and TRBJ2-5, with D tentatively TRBD1 or TRBD2 (6 bases each). Trimming stripped 1 base from V and 5 bases from J, with 12 bases between. CDR1 is SGDLS, CDR2 YYNGEE, per germline. The CDR3 contains 14 residues. The CDR3 spells CASSVRGRGETQYF. The CDR3 DNA reads as TGTGCCAGCAGCGTACGGGGGCGCGGGGAGACCCAGTACTTC.

The table lists this clonotype with a few counts. This chain uses TRBV4-1 with TRBJ2-1, with D tentatively TRBD2 (7 bases). The CDR3 contains 15 residues. Germline assignment: CDR1 MGHRA and CDR2 YSYEKL. Trimming took off 4 bases at V and 5 bases at J, with 15 bases between the two ends. CDR3 in DNA: TGCGCCAGCAGCCTTAGGGGGGGGGCTCACAATGAGCAGTTCTTC. Translation gives CASSLRGGAHNEQFF.

This chain connects TRBV7-2 to TRBJ2-1; D gene ambiguous. V shed 4 bases and J shed 9 bases, with 10 bases lying between them. Germline CDR1 is SGHTA and CDR2 is FQGNSA. The CDR3 length is 12 residues. CDR3 sequence (DNA): TGTGCCAGCAGCTCCCTCCTAGGTGAGCAGTTCTTC. It specifies CASSSLLGEQFF.

V gene TRBV9 combines with J gene TRBJ2-3; D remains unclear. The CDR3 extends over 12 amino acids. V gave up 4 bases and J gave up 7 bases, with 10 bases separating them. Germline V gene lookup returns CDR1 SGDLS and CDR2 YYNGEE. The CDR3 is CASSTTPYTQYF. For the CDR3, the DNA is TGTGCCAGCAGCACCACCCCTTATACGCAGTATTTT.

This clonotype was detected many times. The chain joins TRBV7-3 to TRBJ2-2; 11 bases line up with TRBD2. The CDR3 runs to 19 residues. The V segment lost 5 bases and the J segment 0 bases; nucleotides outside the gene matches: 11. The germline V gene has CDR1 SGHTA and CDR2 FQGTGA. This CDR3 is CASSHLGLADYSNTGELFF. The CDR3 DNA sequence: TGTGCCAGCAGCCACTTGGGACTAGCGGATTACTCGAACACCGGGGAGCTGTTTTTT.

The rearrangement joins TRBV28 to TRBJ2-5; 9 bases are a match to TRBD1. CDR3 length: 16 amino acids. After removal of 4 bases from V and 4 bases from J, the junction contained 10 bases not matched to a gene. Germline loops: CDR1 MDHEN, CDR2 SYDVKM. CDR3 bases: TGTGCCAGCAGTTCACACTACAGGGGGCTAGGAGAGACCCAGTACTTC. Translated, it gives CASSSHYRGLGETQYF.

The chain has TRBV4-3 and TRBJ2-3; no reliable D call. The CDR3 loop spans 13 amino acids. Germline CDR1 LGHNA, CDR2 YSLEER. V lost 0 bases, J lost 5 bases, and 6 bases lay in between. CDR3 coding DNA: TGCGCCAGCAGCCAAGATATAGGAGATACGCAGTATTTT. It yields the protein CASSQDIGDTQYF.

The CDR3 DNA reads TGTGCCAGCAGCGGAGCCGAGGGCTCTGGAAACACCATATATTTT. Its protein product is CASSGAEGSGNTIYF. The rearrangement joins TRBV9 to TRBJ1-3; D gene uncertain. The CDR3 is made up of 15 amino acids. Germline V gene sequence: CDR1 SGDLS, CDR2 YYNGEE. V lost 3 bases and J lost 0, with 10 bases in between.

The chain recombines TRBV7-3 with TRBJ2-3; 7 bases are shared with TRBD2. V lost 2 bases and J lost 5; bases outside the gene matches: 4. In germline, CDR1 is SGHTA, CDR2 FQGTGA. The CDR3 is 14 residues long. The CDR3 nucleotides read TGTGCCAGCAGCTTAGGGGCGGGGGAAGATACGCAGTATTTT. Protein product: CASSLGAGEDTQYF.

This clonotype was recorded many times. J is TRBJ1-5 and V is TRBV3-1, with 7 bases aligning to TRBD1. CDR3 length: 12 residues. Germline-derived CDR1 and CDR2 are LGHDT and YNNKEL (reference sequence). Trimming cost V 6 bases and J 7 bases; bases outside gene matches: 3. In DNA form, the CDR3 reads TGTGCCAGCAGTCGACAGGGACAGCCCCAGCATTTT. Translating it yields CASSRQGQPQHF. The entire variable domain, with the rest obtained from reference TRBV3-1 and TRBJ1-5, is as follows: DTAVSQTPKYLVTQMGNDKSIKCEQNLGHDTMYWYKQDSKKFLKIMFSYNNKELIINETVPNRFSPKSPDKAHLNLHINSLELGDSAVYFCASSRQGQPQHFGDGTRLSIL.

This clonotype appeared a few times. The V and J genes are TRBV6-5 and TRBJ1-3; D not resolved. The CDR3 has 16 residues. V lost 0 bases and J 4 bases, leaving 13 bases between the germline ends. Germline-derived CDR1 and CDR2 are MNHEY and SVGAGI. CDR3 residues: CASSYSSWDRGNTIYF. The CDR3 DNA reads TGTGCCAGCAGTTACTCGAGTTGGGATAGAGGAAACACCATATATTTT.

The chain joins TRBV4-3 to TRBJ1-5; perhaps TRBD1 as D (5 bases). The V end was cut by 3 bases, the J end by 6 bases, with 9 bases between. Germline V gene sequence: CDR1 LGHNA, CDR2 YSLEER. The CDR3 consists of 13 residues. The CDR3 region is CASSQGTGQPQHF. The CDR3 DNA reads as TGCGCCAGCAGCCAGGGGACTGGTCAGCCCCAGCATTTT.

This clonotype came up a few times. The chain employs TRBV29-1 and TRBJ2-1; D might be TRBD2 (6 bases). CDR3 length: 12 amino acids. The germline CDR1 and CDR2 sequences are SQVTM and ANQGSEA. V was clipped by 7 bases and J by 3 bases, with 10 bases between them. The CDR3 protein is CSAVGGYNEQFF. The CDR3 region has the DNA TGCAGCGCCGTCGGGGGCTACAATGAGCAGTTCTTC.

The V call is TRBV25-1, the J call TRBJ2-7; no definite D call. V was pared by 6 bases and J by 7 bases, with 7 bases between. The germline gives CDR1 MGHDK, CDR2 SYGVNS. CDR3 length: 10 residues. The CDR3 protein is CASRPGEQYF. The CDR3 DNA reads TGTGCCAGCAGGCCGGGTGAGCAGTACTTC.

The chain is built from TRBV6-2 or TRBV6-3 and TRBJ1-5; 7 nucleotides line up with TRBD1. V trimming: 2 bases; J trimming: 2 bases; junction bases outside the gene matches: 6. Per the germline V gene, CDR1 is MNHEY and CDR2 is SVGEGT. The CDR3 is made up of 16 amino acids. CDR3 in DNA: TGTGCCAGCAGTTACAGACACAGGGGAGGCAATCAGCCCCAGCATTTT. Amino acids: CASSYRHRGGNQPQHF.

This clonotype has a handful of counts. This chain connects TRBV4-1 to TRBJ1-2; 10 positions agree with TRBD1. CDR1 and CDR2 (germline): MGHRA, YSYEKL. The V segment lost 0 bases and the J segment 3 bases; nucleotides outside the gene matches: 4. CDR3 length: 16 residues. The CDR3 is CASSQEGQGSYYGYTF. CDR3 DNA: TGCGCCAGCAGCCAAGAGGGACAGGGGTCCTACTATGGCTACACCTTC.

This chain joins TRBV29-1 and TRBJ1-2; D is unresolved. The V end was cut by 4 bases, the J end by 7 bases, with 13 bases between. Germline V gene lookup returns CDR1 SQVTM and CDR2 ANQGSEA. The CDR3 is made up of 12 amino acids. In nucleotides, the CDR3 is TGCAGCGTTGGCGGCCTAAAGGGTGGCTACACCTTC. Translation: CSVGGLKGGYTF. Drawing the rest from reference TRBV29-1 and TRBJ1-2, the complete variable domain is SAVISQKPSRDICQRGTSLTIQCQVDSQVTMMFWYRQQPGQSLTLIATANQGSEATYESGFVIDKFPISRPNLTFSTLTVSNMSPEDSSIYLCSVGGLKGGYTFGSGTRLTVV.

The chain recombines TRBV27 with TRBJ1-4; D may be TRBD1 (5 bases). The ends were cut back, 6 bases at V and 8 bases at J, with 16 bases in the middle. Per germline, CDR1 MNHEY and CDR2 SMNVEV (reference sequence). This CDR3 is built from 14 residues. CDR3 region: CASRSGLTGEKLFF. The CDR3, as DNA: TGTGCCAGCAGATCGGGGCTGACTGGGGAAAAACTGTTTTTT.

This clonotype was seen many times. This chain links TRBV7-6 with TRBJ2-7; D is perhaps TRBD1 (6 bases). This CDR3 comprises 13 residues. The V gene lost 4 bases and the J gene lost 3 bases, with 10 bases spanning the gap. Germline V CDR1 and CDR2: SGHVS, FNYEAQ. CDR3 protein: CASSSYRDYEQYF. The CDR3 coding sequence is TGTGCCAGCAGCTCATACAGGGACTACGAGCAGTACTTC.

The DNA for the CDR3 is TGTGCCATCAGTGAAAAGGCCCAGAACACTGAAGCTTTCTTT. Translating gives CAISEKAQNTEAFF. The rearrangement links TRBV10-3 to TRBJ1-1; no clear D. Germline V lookup: CDR1 ENHRY, CDR2 SYGVKD. Trimming left V 3 bases short and J 1 base short, with 9 bases between. CDR3 length equals 14 residues.

The V and J genes are TRBV21-1 and TRBJ2-5; the table's TRBD2 call for D was not verified on the DNA. TRBV21-1 is termed a pseudogene. The CDR3 loop spans 14 amino acids. The CDR3 spells CATFMGSGRETQYF. CDR3 nucleotides: TGTGCCACCTTTATGGGGTCGGGGAGAGAGACCCAGTACTTC.

This chain links TRBV27 with TRBJ2-7; no clear D. V lost 5 bases to trimming and J lost 7 bases, with 21 bases between them. Germline V gene sequence: CDR1 MNHEY, CDR2 SMNVEV (reference sequence). The CDR3 is made up of 15 amino acids. The CDR3 is CASSQIKSPSWEQYF. Written as DNA, the CDR3 is TGTGCCAGCAGTCAGATCAAGTCCCCCTCCTGGGAGCAGTACTTC.

This clonotype was observed many times. The genes are TRBV7-2 and TRBJ2-2, with D perhaps TRBD1 or TRBD2 (5 bases each). Trimming removed 2 bases from V and 7 bases from J, with 11 bases in between. CDR3 length equals 14 residues. Per the germline V gene, CDR1 is SGHTA and CDR2 is FQGNSA. This CDR3 is CASSLRGVLGELFF. The CDR3 region has the DNA TGTGCCAGCAGCTTAAGAGGGGTCCTCGGGGAGCTGTTTTTT.